This record covers a single T cell receptor beta chain. This clone was detected once. Its binding antigen is unknown. No much larger clone exists at a distance of one base, and base qualities are not known. This sample is part of a study of blood T cell repertoires in COVID-19 (dated by TCRdb to 2018 to 2020). Turning to the overall study: The collaborator samples originated in the United States, Italy and Spain and spanned the acute and convalescent phases of COVID-19. The material from the prospective study consisted of cDNA or gDNA derived from T cells, B-cell-depleted T cells, or PBMCs. Subjects who had been exposed to COVID-19, were actively infected with it, or had recovered from it provided the deeply sampled blood TCRbeta repertoires that made up the dataset. The repertoires were released in a freely available public database meant as a resource for research on the immune response to SARS-CoV-2. Samples came from the ongoing ImmuneRACE study (first 160 participants) plus 1,254 subjects from 6 global collaborators. Nearly every sample came with metadata listing a de-identified subject ID, COVID-19 status, age in years and sex. Where available, HLA class I and class II types were obtained from metadata supplied by the sample provider rather than from assay-based typing.

The CDR3 numbers 15 residues from cysteine through phenylalanine. Here the CDR3 DNA is all that survives: 45 bases in frame from base 1. V is shortened by 2 bases, J by 6 bases, and the region joining them spans 16 bases. CDR1 and CDR2 were assigned from the germline V gene (reference sequence) as LNHNV and YYDKDF. TCRbeta CDR3 regions were amplified from genomic DNA by means of the immunoSEQ Assay, a bias-controlled multiplex PCR. Under the source paper's analysis protocol: The number of nucleated cells in each sample was estimated from the amplification of reference gene primers within the assay. To quantify the absolute abundance of each unique TCRbeta CDR3 rearrangement, sequence reads were collapsed and filtered. Productive Simpson clonality was computed per sample as the square root of Simpson's diversity index over productive rearrangements. This immuneACCESS table, as held by TCRdb, lists in-frame sequences with V and J called but not all clones. Of the missing ones, under half trace to an unresolved V gene in checked studies; the others have no known cause. The D gene and trimming were derived from the DNA, and the V and J assignments and clone size from that table. The sample profile shows about 320,000 clones; around 85% of them were found once. Under 2% of the sample comes from the top ten.

Results the study describes overall, beyond this receptor: The quantity of clinical and demographic metadata differed by source and by participant and was supplied without curation.

In the prospective study, participants were roughly 18 to 90 years old, resided in 24 geographic areas of the United States, and were enrolled through a virtual design. To assign participants to cohorts, the prospective study relied on clinical history that participants themselves reported in a screening survey and a study questionnaire. Exposed participants had been in contact with someone with a PCR-confirmed or clinician-diagnosed COVID-19 case within 2 weeks of study entry. In the prospective study, mobile phlebotomists collected whole blood, serum and a nasopharyngeal or oropharyngeal swab from each participant. Participants in the prospective study had the option to provide additional blood draws and questionnaires over a roughly 2-month period. Before DNA extraction, prospective study blood samples were shipped either frozen or at room temperature.

This TCR was sampled from a woman in her twenties or thirties who had been exposed to COVID-19. Source material: PBMCs or T cells enriched from blood (not recorded which). The V and J genes are TRBV15 and TRBJ1-2; a tentative D call is TRBD1 (6 bases match). For the CDR3, the sequence is CATSRYKAGDDGYTF. The DNA sequence is given as TGTGCCACCAGCAGATATAAGGCAGGGGACGATGGCTACACCTTC.